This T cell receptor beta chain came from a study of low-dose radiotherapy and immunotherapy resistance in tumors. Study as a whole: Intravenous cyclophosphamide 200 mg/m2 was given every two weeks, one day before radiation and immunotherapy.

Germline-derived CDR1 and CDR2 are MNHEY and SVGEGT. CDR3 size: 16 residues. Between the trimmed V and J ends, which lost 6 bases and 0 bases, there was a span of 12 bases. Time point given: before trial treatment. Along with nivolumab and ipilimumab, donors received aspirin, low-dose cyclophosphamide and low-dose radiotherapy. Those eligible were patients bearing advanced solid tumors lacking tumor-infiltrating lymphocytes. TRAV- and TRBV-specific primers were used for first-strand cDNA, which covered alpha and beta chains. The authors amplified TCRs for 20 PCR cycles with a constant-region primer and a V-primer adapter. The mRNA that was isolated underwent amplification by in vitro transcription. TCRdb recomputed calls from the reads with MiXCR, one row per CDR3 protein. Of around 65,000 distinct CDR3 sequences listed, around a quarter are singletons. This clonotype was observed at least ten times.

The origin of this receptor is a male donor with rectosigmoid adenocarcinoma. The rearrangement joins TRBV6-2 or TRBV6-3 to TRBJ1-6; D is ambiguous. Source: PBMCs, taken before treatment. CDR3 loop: CASRHVAVSYNSPLHF. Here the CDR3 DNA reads TGTGCCAGCAGGCATGTCGCGGTCTCCTATAATTCACCCCTCCACTTT.